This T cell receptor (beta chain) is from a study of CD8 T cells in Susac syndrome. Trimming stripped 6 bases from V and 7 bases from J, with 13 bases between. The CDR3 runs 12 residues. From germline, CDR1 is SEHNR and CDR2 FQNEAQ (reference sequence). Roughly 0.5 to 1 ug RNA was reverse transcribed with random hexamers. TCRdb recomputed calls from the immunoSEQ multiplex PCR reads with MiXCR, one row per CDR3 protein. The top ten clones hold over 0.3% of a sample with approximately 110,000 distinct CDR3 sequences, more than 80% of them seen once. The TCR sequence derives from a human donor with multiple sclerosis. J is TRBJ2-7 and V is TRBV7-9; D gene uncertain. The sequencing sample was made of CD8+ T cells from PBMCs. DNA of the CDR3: TGTGCCAGCAGACTCGGAGACGGAGAGCAGTACTTC. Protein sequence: CASRLGDGEQYF.